Listed below are T cell receptor beta chains from one sample, sequenced in a study of Ad26.COV2.S vaccination and SARS-CoV-2 variants. Produced via immunoSEQ multiplex PCR; TCRdb's table is partial and in-frame only. This sample has approximately 400,000 clones, with 83% found just once. The sample in question was peripheral blood, obtained in a trial of Ad26.COV2.S vaccine versus placebo. These receptor sequences come from a person aged 18-60 years who received the Ad26.COV2.S COVID-19 vaccine or a placebo. CDR3s include the opening cysteine and the closing phenylalanine or tryptophan. The D gene is left open where the match is weak.

>15|TRBV6-5|TRBD2|TRBJ2-7
CASSIERGATYEQYF
>13|TRBV12-2|.|TRBJ1-2
CASRGYKPYGYTF
>12|TRBV2|.|TRBJ1-5
CASSVSNQPQHF
>13|TRBV6-4|.|TRBJ1-1
CASRSGAGTEAFF
>15|TRBV5-1|.|TRBJ2-5
CASSPSLGLQETQYF
>16|TRBV7-9|TRBD2|TRBJ2-1
CASSPWASGRQYEQFF
>15|TRBV7-6|TRBD1|TRBJ1-4
CASSITGADNEKLFF
>16|TRBV19|TRBD2|TRBJ2-3
CASRPWVAGSTDTQYF
>14|TRBV6-5|.|TRBJ1-1
CASSLTRGTTEAFF
>13|TRBV5-4|.|TRBJ2-1
CASSLVGAYEQFF
>13|TRBV12-5|TRBD1|TRBJ2-5
CASGRDRGETQYF
>14|TRBV19|.|TRBJ2-3
CASSRGLATDTQYF
>13|TRBV30|.|TRBJ1-3
CAGDWPSGNTIYF
>16|TRBV13|TRBD2|TRBJ2-1
CASSPLGTSGWNEQFF
>20|TRBV7-3|TRBD2|TRBJ2-1
CASSPLGNPLAGAVYNEQFF
>16|TRBV10-3|TRBD1|TRBJ1-2
CAISERGGQVGDGYTF
>14|TRBV7-8|.|TRBJ1-1
CASSSYEGSPEAFF
>14|TRBV2|.|TRBJ1-4
CASSGPGANEKLFF
>15|TRBV19|TRBD1|TRBJ1-5
CASMGPGQVVQPQHF
>14|TRBV5-4|.|TRBJ1-6
CASSLPNAYSPLHF
>17|TRBV4-3|TRBD2|TRBJ2-7
CASSQDRGGLGSYEQYF
>16|TRBV10-3|TRBD1|TRBJ1-5
CAISEMDRGSNQPQHF
>17|TRBV2|.|TRBJ1-1
CASSGGRAVRMNTEAFF
>14|TRBV29-1|.|TRBJ1-3
CSAEQGFSGNTIYF
>15|TRBV7-9|.|TRBJ2-3
CASSFSVGWADTQYF
>15|TRBV30|.|TRBJ2-1
CAWSTGTPSYNEQFF
>14|TRBV5-8|TRBD1|TRBJ2-7
CASSLGTGSGEQYF
>13|TRBV5-4|.|TRBJ1-1
CASSGGQYTEAFF
>13|TRBV5-6|.|TRBJ2-2
CASSLISHGELFF
>18|TRBV7-9|.|TRBJ1-1
CASSLGSYRPVMNTEAFF
>15|TRBV27|TRBD1|TRBJ2-7
CASSFSTGGQHEQYF
>15|TRBV19|.|TRBJ1-2
CASSPFIGGGYGYTF
>13|TRBV10-2|.|TRBJ1-2
CASSLAGSSGYTF
>11|TRBV6-1|.|TRBJ2-7
CASSEYYEQYF
>14|TRBV9|.|TRBJ2-7
CASSVGGSTYEQYF
>15|TRBV4-1|.|TRBJ1-2
CASRQPTGSNYGYTF
>13|TRBV5-1|.|TRBJ2-1
CASSQTGYNEQFF
>11|TRBV20-1|.|TRBJ2-7
CSARETYEQYF
>15|TRBV18|.|TRBJ1-1
CASSPSQTLNTEAFF
>11|TRBV11-2|.|TRBJ1-2
CASSSLLGYTF
>11|TRBV30|.|TRBJ1-1
CAWSPQIPAFF
>16|TRBV27|.|TRBJ2-5
CASSPNTLAKWETQYF